This passage covers 10 T cell receptor beta chains from one sample sequenced in a study of CD8+CD57+ T cells in acquired aplastic anemia. For sequencing, patients were chosen who had shown expansion of CD8+CD57+ cells by flow cytometry. Genomic DNA provided the template from which TCR beta VDJ and CDR3 profiles were obtained. Via MiXCR, TCRdb re-called the reads, giving one row per CDR3 protein. Of about 180,000 distinct CDR3 sequences listed, under 55% are singletons. Sample: sorted CD4+, CD8+, or CD8+CD57+ T cells (not recorded which) from PBMCs. All receptors derive from a human donor with aplastic anemia.

This clonotype showed up many times. The chain couples TRBV15 to TRBJ2-7; D remains ambiguous. Looked up from germline, CDR1 is LNHNV and CDR2 is YYDKDF (reference sequence). The CDR3 runs to 15 residues. The V end was cut by 0 bases, the J end by 0 bases, with 9 bases between. The CDR3 nucleotides read TGTGCCACCAGCAGAGATTTCCCGTCCTCCTACGAGCAGTACTTC. As protein: CATSRDFPSSYEQYF.

This clonotype was seen more than once but under ten times. The chain uses TRBV10-3 and TRBJ2-7; TRBD2 is a possible D gene (5 bases). CDR3 length equals 12 residues. Germline V CDR1 and CDR2: ENHRY, SYGVKD. Trimming left V 6 bases short and J 0 bases short, with 6 bases between. The DNA of the CDR3 is TGTGCCATCAGGGGAGACTCCTACGAGCAGTACTTC. This encodes CAIRGDSYEQYF.

The chain carries TRBV19 and TRBJ1-4, with TRBD1 identical over 7 bases. Unmatched junction bases numbered 7, after V lost 7 bases and J lost 5 bases. The CDR3 extends over 14 amino acids. Germline V gene lookup returns CDR1 LNHDA and CDR2 SQIVND (reference sequence). The CDR3 sequence: CASTQMGQNEKLFF. Written as DNA, the CDR3 is TGTGCCAGTACCCAAATGGGACAGAATGAAAAACTGTTTTTT.

The chain combines TRBV7-2 with TRBJ2-3; D gene ambiguous. Germline V gene data show CDR1 as SGHTA and CDR2 as FQGNSA. The V and J ends lost 5 bases and 5 bases respectively, with 8 bases between them. There are 12 residues in the CDR3. CDR3 sequence: CASSRMGDTQYF. The DNA of the CDR3 is TGTGCCAGCAGCCGTATGGGAGATACGCAGTATTTT.

This clonotype was detected ten times or more. The chain is built from TRBV9 and TRBJ1-1; D is ambiguous. The CDR3 sequence is 16 residues long. In germline, CDR1 is SGDLS, CDR2 YYNGEE. Trimming removed 0 bases at V and 1 base at J, with 13 bases between. CDR3 region: CASSVGADPRNTEAFF. DNA for the CDR3: TGTGCCAGCAGCGTAGGGGCAGACCCTCGGAACACTGAAGCTTTCTTT.

This clonotype was counted between two and nine times. The V gene is TRBV2, the J gene TRBJ1-6; D ambiguous. CDR1 SNHLY and CDR2 FYNNEI come from the germline V gene. The CDR3 has 12 residues. CDR3 region: CACQVFNSPLHF. DNA of the CDR3: TGTGCATGTCAGGTCTTTAATTCACCCCTCCACTTT.

This chain connects TRBV29-1 to TRBJ2-5; 7 bases agree with TRBD2. After removal of 6 bases from V and 5 bases from J, the junction contained 6 bases not matched to a gene. Germline V CDR1 and CDR2: SQVTM, ANQGSEA. The CDR3 sequence is 12 residues long. The CDR3 bases are TGCAGCGTCGCGACTAGCTTGGAGACCCAGTACTTC. It yields the protein CSVATSLETQYF.

This clonotype was counted ten times or more. The chain recombines TRBV29-1 with TRBJ2-1; D not resolved. The CDR3 is 11 amino acids. The germline gives CDR1 SQVTM, CDR2 ANQGSEA. V shed 7 bases and J shed 10 bases, with 14 bases lying between them. The CDR3 sequence is CSGISTEEQFF. The CDR3, as DNA: TGCAGCGGGATTTCGACGGAGGAGCAGTTCTTC.

Regarding this clonotype: The final CDR3 position lacks the conserved phenylalanine or tryptophan, pointing to a likely read error. This sequence joins TRBV5-1 and TRBJ1-6, with TRBD1 identical over 12 bases. The CDR3 runs to 16 residues. Germline V CDR1 and CDR2: SGHRS, YFSETQ. V gave up 5 bases and J gave up 7 bases; unmatched junction bases: 7. The CDR3 region has the DNA TGCGCCAGCAGGTCCGGGACAGGGGGCGAGAATTCACCCCTCCACTTA. Encoded protein: CASRSGTGGENSPLHL.

The sample holds many counts of this clonotype. V usage is TRBV12-3 or TRBV12-4 and J usage is TRBJ2-1, with D possibly TRBD1 on 5 matching bases. The CDR3 sequence is 13 residues long. Trimming removed 3 bases from V and 9 bases from J, with 12 bases in between. The chain's CDR3 is CASSLQGAGEQFF. The DNA for the CDR3 is TGTGCCAGCAGTTTGCAGGGTGCCGGTGAGCAGTTCTTC.